This T cell receptor beta chain was recovered during a study of patients and donors after allogeneic stem cell transplantation (TCRdb year 2020). The method behind the library was RT-PCR. The listed sequencing device is NextSeq 550. TCRdb ran its own pipeline on the public reads, namely fastp trimming at Q25 and MiXCR clone calling, and kept in-frame beta chains. One record per CDR3 amino acid sequence lists the most common genes and DNA. The sample table shows approximately 430,000 distinct CDR3 sequences, and 16% are seen once. The biggest ten clones account for around 7.9% of the sample. In this sample, this clonotype turned up a few times. It lacks a known antigen. No much larger clone is present one base from it, and per-base qualities are unavailable. The germline V gene specifies LGHNA as CDR1 and YNFKEQ as CDR2. Counted from cysteine to phenylalanine, this CDR3 has 17 amino acids. The entry retains the CDR3 DNA only, 51 bases that are in frame from base 1. Here V drops 1 base and J drops 9 bases, and the junction holds 11 bases not matched to any gene.

This sequence uses TRBV4-2 and TRBJ2-1, with 11 bases aligning to TRBD1. This receptor was identified in a human donor who was either an allogeneic HSCT recipient or a stem cell or donor lymphocyte infusion donor (not recorded which). It is not recorded whose cells these are; they may come from a transplant donor. The specimen was blood, either unsorted or a sorted T cell fraction (not recorded which). The DNA sequence reads TGTGCCAGCAGCCAAGTTTCAAAGTGGACAGGGGGCGCTGAGCAGTTCTTC. Its product reads: CASSQVSKWTGGAEQFF.